Described below is a single T cell receptor beta chain sequence and its context. The antigen remains unidentified. The V segment lost 1 base and the J segment 8 bases; nucleotides outside the gene matches: 4. The V gene's germline CDR1 is SGHAT and CDR2 FQNNGV. The CDR3 extends over 15 amino acids. This sample is drawn from a study of cytomegalovirus exposure and HLA in healthy donors. Whole-study results and caveats: A further, later analysis showed that HLA-associated TCR beta chains (compared with equally common others) were more clonally expanded. V- and J-gene trimming of TCR beta was linked (in a later analysis) to a missense DCLRE1C variant. Per a later analysis, 15,000 to 20,000 TCR beta sequences showed association with HLA alleles at 0.05 false discovery rate. In an earlier analysis, in fewer than 700 donors, most V segments appeared productive either ~90% or ~30% of the time.

It was with 60 Vbeta and 13 Jbeta primers that the PCR ran. Produced via immunoSEQ multiplex PCR; TCRdb's table is partial and in-frame only. Of some 140,000 clones listed, roughly 80% are singletons. The chain carries TRBV11-2 and TRBJ1-6, with 8 positions matching TRBD1. The receptor was isolated from a man aged 25 to 40 in good health and CMV-seropositive. The sequencing sample was made of PBMCs. The CDR3 reads CASSLAQGADSPLHF. CDR3 nucleotide sequence: TGTGCCAGCAGCTTAGCGCAGGGGGCTGATTCACCCCTCCACTTT.